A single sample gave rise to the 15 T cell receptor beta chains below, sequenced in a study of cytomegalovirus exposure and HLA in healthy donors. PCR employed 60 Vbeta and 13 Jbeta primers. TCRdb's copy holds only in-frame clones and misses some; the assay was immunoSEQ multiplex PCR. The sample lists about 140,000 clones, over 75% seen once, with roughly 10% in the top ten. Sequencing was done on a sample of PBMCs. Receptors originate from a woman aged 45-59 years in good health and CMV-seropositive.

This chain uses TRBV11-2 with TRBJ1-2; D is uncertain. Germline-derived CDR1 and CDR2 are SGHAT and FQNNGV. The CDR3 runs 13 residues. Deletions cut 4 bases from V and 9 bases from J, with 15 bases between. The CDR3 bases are TGTGCCAGCAGCTCCTCCCCCGGTATGAGCTACACCTTC. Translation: CASSSSPGMSYTF.

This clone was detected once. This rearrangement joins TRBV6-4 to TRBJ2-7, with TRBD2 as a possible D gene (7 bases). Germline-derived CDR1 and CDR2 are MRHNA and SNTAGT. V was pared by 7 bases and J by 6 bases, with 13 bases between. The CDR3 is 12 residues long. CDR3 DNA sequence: TGTGCCAGCAAAACAGGGAGGGGCGAGCAGTACTTC. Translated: CASKTGRGEQYF.

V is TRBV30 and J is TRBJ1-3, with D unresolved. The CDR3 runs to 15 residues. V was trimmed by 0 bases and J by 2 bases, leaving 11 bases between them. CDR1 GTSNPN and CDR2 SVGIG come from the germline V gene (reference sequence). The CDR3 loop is CAWSVGSRAGNTIYF. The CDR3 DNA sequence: TGTGCCTGGAGTGTAGGTAGCCGGGCTGGAAACACCATATATTTT.

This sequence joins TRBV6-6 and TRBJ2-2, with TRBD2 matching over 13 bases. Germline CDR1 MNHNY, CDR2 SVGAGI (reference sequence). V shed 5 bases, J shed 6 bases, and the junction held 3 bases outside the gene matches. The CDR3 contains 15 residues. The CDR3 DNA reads TGTGCCAGCAGTATACTAGCGGGGGGGCCCGGGGAGCTGTTTTTT. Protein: CASSILAGGPGELFF.

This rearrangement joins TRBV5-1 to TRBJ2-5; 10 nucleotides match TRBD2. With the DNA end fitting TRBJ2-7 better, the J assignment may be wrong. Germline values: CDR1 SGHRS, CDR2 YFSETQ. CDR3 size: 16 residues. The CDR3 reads CASSPGLAVPFYEQYF. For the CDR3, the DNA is TGCGCCAGCAGCCCAGGACTAGCGGTTCCTTTCTACGAGCAGTACTTC.

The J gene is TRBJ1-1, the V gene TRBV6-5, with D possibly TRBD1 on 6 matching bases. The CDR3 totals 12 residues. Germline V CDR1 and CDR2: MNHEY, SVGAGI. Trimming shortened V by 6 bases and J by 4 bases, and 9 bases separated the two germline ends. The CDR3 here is CASSRTVTEAFF. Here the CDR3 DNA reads TGTGCCAGCAGCAGGACAGTCACTGAAGCTTTCTTT.

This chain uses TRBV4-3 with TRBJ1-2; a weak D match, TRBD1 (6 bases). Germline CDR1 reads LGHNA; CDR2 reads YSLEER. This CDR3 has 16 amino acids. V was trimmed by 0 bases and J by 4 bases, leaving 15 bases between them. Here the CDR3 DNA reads TGCGCCAGCAGCCAAGATCGGAACAGGGAGGGCTATGGCTACACCTTC. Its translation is CASSQDRNREGYGYTF.

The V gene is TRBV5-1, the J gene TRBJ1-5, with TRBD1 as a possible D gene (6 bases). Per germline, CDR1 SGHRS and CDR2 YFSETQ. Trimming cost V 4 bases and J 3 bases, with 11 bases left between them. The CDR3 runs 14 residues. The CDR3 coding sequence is TGCGCCAGCAGCCTACAGGGTAACAATCAGCCCCAGCATTTT. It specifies CASSLQGNNQPQHF.

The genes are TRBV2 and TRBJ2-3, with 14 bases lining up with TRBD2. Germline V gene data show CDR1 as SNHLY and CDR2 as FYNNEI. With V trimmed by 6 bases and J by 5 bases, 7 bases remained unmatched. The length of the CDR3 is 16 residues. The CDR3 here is CASSKRLAGGRDTQYF. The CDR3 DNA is TGTGCCAGCAGCAAGAGACTAGCGGGGGGGCGAGATACGCAGTATTTT.

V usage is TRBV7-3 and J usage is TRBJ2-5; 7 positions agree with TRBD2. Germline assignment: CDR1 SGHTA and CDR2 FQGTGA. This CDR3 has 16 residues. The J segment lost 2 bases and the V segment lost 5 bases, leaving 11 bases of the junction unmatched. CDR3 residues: CASSPTGAGRQETQYF. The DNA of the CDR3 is TGTGCCAGCAGCCCTACGGGAGCGGGGAGACAAGAGACCCAGTACTTC.

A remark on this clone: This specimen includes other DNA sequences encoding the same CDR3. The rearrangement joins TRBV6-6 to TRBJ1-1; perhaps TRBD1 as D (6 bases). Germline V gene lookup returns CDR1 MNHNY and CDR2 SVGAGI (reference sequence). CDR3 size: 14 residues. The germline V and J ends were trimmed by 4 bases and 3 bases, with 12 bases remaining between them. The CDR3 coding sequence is TGTGCCAGCAGTTTCATACAGGGCGACACTGAAGCTTTCTTT. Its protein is CASSFIQGDTEAFF.

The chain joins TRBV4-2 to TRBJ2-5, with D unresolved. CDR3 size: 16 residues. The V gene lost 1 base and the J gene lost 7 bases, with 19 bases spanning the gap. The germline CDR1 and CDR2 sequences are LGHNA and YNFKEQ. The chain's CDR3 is CASSQAKAVGGTTQYF. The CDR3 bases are TGTGCCAGCAGCCAAGCTAAGGCGGTTGGCGGTACGACCCAGTACTTC.

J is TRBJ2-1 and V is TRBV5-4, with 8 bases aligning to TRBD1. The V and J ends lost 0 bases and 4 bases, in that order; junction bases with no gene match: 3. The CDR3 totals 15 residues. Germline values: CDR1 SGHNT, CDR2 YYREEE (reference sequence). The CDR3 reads CASSLDRGAYNEQFF. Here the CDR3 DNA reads TGTGCCAGCAGCTTGGACAGGGGGGCATACAATGAGCAGTTCTTC.

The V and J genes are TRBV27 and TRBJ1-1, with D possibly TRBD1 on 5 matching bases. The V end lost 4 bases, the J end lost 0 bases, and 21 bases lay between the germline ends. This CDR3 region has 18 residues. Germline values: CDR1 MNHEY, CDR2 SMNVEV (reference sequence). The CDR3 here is CASSSKTLIDRLNTEAFF. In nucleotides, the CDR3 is TGTGCCAGCAGTTCAAAGACCTTAATAGACAGACTGAACACTGAAGCTTTCTTT.

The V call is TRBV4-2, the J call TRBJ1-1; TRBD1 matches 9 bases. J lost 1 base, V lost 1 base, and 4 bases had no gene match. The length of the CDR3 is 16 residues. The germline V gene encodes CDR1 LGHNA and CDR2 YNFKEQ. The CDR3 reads CASSQGPTGGNTEAFF. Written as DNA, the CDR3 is TGTGCCAGCAGCCAAGGCCCGACAGGGGGGAACACTGAAGCTTTCTTT.